Below, 7 T cell receptor beta chains from the same sample are listed, as sequenced in a study of blood T cell repertoires in COVID-19. Profiled with immunoSEQ multiplex PCR; TCRdb holds only in-frame clones, not every one. Of around 300,000 clones detected, just under 90% appear once; the ten largest clones hold 5.5% to 8%. Sequencing was carried out using peripheral blood. All receptors come from a woman in her forties or fifties with COVID-19, enrolled during active disease.

A note on this clone: At one of its ends the junction is not consistent with the germline gene, which may arise from a read error. This chain joins TRBV19 and TRBJ2-5; 7 bases agree with TRBD2. The CDR3 spans 12 residues. Germline V gene lookup returns CDR1 LNHDA and CDR2 SQIVND (reference sequence). The DNA of the CDR3 is TGTGCCAGTAGTATCGGGACTAAACCCTATCACTTC. The encoded protein is CASSIGTKPYHF.

The V call is TRBV9, the J call TRBJ2-3; D is possibly TRBD2 (6 bases). Germline V CDR1 and CDR2: SGDLS, YYNGEE. There are 15 residues in the CDR3. Trimming took 1 base from V and 6 from J, leaving 15 bases between them. The CDR3 nucleotides read TGTGCCAGCAGCGTAAGTAGCGGAGGGTACGATACGCAGTATTTT. Its protein product is CASSVSSGGYDTQYF.

This chain uses TRBV27 with TRBJ2-7; TRBD2 is a possible D gene (6 bases). Germline lookup yields CDR1 MNHEY and CDR2 SMNVEV (reference sequence). The CDR3 length is 15 residues. V was trimmed by 2 bases and J by 4 bases, leaving 15 bases between them. In nucleotides, the CDR3 is TGTGCCAGCAGTTTAAAAGCCACCGGGGGTTACGAGCAGTACTTC. This translates into CASSLKATGGYEQYF.

This chain uses TRBV6-5 with TRBJ1-3; 8 nucleotides align to TRBD1. Trimming removed 6 bases from V and 2 bases from J; junction bases left unmatched: 3. This CDR3 has 14 amino acids. Per germline, CDR1 MNHEY and CDR2 SVGAGI. The CDR3 nucleotides are TGTGCCAGCAGGACGGACAGGGCTGGAAACACCATATATTTT. The encoded protein is CASRTDRAGNTIYF.

V gene TRBV21-1 combines with J gene TRBJ2-2; the D call in the table, TRBD1, was not verified against the DNA. TRBV21-1 is assigned pseudogene status. The length of the CDR3 is 16 residues. CDR3 coding DNA: TGTGCCAGCAGCACCCAACAGGGGGAGAACACCGGGGAGCTGTTTTTT. It translates to CASSTQQGENTGELFF.

As DNA, the CDR3 is TGCAGCGTTGAAGATAGCGACCTCGGGAGGTACTATGGCTACACCTTC. Translating it yields CSVEDSDLGRYYGYTF. The genes are TRBV29-1 and TRBJ1-2; D is unresolved. The V and J ends lost 0 bases and 3 bases respectively, with 17 bases between them. The CDR3 runs 16 residues. Germline CDR1 and CDR2: SQVTM and ANQGSEA.

The chain employs TRBV30 and TRBJ1-6; D is ambiguous. V lost 0 bases and J lost 10, with 10 bases in between. From germline, CDR1 is GTSNPN and CDR2 SVGIG (reference sequence). The CDR3 is 13 amino acids. DNA of the CDR3: TGTGCCTGGAGTGTAAGTGGGCAGTCACCCCTCCACTTT. Its protein is CAWSVSGQSPLHF.